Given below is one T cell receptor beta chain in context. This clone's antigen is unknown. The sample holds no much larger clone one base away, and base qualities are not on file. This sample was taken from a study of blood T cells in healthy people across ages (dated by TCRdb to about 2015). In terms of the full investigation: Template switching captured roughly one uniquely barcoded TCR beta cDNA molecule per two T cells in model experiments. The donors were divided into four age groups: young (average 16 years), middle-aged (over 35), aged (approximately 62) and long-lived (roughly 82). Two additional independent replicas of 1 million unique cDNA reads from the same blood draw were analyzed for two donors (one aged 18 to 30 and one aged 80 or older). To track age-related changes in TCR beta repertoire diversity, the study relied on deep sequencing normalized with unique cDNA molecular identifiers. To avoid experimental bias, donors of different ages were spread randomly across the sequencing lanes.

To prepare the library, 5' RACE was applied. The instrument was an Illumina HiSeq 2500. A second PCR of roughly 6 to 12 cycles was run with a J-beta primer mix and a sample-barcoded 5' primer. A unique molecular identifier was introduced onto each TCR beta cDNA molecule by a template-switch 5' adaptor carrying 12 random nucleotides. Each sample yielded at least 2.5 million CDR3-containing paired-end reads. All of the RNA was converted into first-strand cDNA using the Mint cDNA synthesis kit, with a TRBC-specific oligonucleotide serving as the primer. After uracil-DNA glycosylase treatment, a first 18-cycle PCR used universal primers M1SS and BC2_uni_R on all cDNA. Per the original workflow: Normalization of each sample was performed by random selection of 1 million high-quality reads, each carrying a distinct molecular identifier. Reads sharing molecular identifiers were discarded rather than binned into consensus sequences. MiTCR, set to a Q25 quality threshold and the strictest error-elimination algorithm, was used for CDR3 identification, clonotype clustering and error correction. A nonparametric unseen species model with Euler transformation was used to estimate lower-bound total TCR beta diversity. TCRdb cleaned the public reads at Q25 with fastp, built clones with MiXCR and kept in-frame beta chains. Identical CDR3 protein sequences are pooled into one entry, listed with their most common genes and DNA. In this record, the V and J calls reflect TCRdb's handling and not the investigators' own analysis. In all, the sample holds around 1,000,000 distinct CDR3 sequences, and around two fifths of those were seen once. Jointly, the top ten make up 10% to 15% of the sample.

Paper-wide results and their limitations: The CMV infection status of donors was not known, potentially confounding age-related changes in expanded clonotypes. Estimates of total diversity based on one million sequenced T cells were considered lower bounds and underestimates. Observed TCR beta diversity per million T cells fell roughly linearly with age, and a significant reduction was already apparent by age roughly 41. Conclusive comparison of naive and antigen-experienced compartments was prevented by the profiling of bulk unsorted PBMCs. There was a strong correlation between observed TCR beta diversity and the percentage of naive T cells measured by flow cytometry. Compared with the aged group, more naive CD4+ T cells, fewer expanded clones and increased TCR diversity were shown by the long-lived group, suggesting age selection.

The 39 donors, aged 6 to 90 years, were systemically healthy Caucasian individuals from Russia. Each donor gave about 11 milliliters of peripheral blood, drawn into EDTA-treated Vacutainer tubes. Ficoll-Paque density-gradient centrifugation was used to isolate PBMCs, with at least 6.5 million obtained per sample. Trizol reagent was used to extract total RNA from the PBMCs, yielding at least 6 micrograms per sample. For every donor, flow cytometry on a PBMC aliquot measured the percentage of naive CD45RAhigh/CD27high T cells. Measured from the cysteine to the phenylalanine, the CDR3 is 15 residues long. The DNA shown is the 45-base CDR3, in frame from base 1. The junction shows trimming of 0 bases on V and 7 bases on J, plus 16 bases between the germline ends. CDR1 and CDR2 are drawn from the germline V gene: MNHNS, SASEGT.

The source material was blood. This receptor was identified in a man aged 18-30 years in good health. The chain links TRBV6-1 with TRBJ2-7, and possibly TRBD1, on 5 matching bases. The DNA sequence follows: TGTGCCAGCAGTGAAGCGACAGCAAGAGTTTGGGAGCAGTACTTC. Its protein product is CASSEATARVWEQYF.